This entry lists 22 T cell receptor beta chains sequenced from one sample in a study of shared clonotypes between healthy human individuals (TCRdb year 2020). The library was produced with the immunoSEQ multiplex PCR assay. What TCRdb holds here is the immuneACCESS table cut down to in-frame rearrangements. Part of the clones is not present; checked against another copy, under half of the missing clones reflect an unresolved V gene, and the others are unexplained. The sample table lists a few million clones, roughly 93% of them with a count of one. About 0.41% of the sample is in the top ten clones. The sample taken for sequencing was naive CD4+ T cells from PBMCs. The cell subset or site label here, explained by the study, means: CD45RA+ positively selected. All receptors come from a man younger than 35 in good health. Some clones in this sample may be carry-over from other donors' samples.

This sequence joins TRBV6-5 and TRBJ2-2; D might be TRBD1 (5 bases). Germline CDR1 MNHEY, CDR2 SVGAGI. CDR3 size: 13 residues. With 7 bases removed from V and 1 base from J, the gap between germline ends came to 7 bases. Here the CDR3 DNA reads TGTGCCAGCAAGGGGCAGAACACCGGGGAGCTGTTTTTT. Protein sequence: CASKGQNTGELFF.

Worth noting for this clone: The sample has other DNA sequences that encode this CDR3 too. J is TRBJ2-7 and V is TRBV5-6; D gene uncertain. Trimming pared 0 bases from V and 4 bases from J, leaving 2 bases between. This CDR3 comprises 11 residues. The germline gives CDR1 SGHDT, CDR2 YYEEEE. The CDR3 here is CASSLDYEQYF. CDR3 DNA: TGTGCCAGCAGCTTGGATTACGAGCAGTACTTC.

The J gene is TRBJ1-3, the V gene TRBV29-1; D perhaps matches TRBD1 (6 bases). With 8 bases removed from V and 6 bases from J, the gap between germline ends came to 17 bases. The germline V gene has CDR1 SQVTM and CDR2 ANQGSEA. CDR3 length: 13 amino acids. Here the CDR3 DNA reads TGCAGCCCAACCCCAGGGGTGGAAAACACCATATATTTT. This encodes CSPTPGVENTIYF.

The V and J genes are TRBV2 and TRBJ2-5; no clear D. Germline assignment: CDR1 SNHLY and CDR2 FYNNEI. The CDR3 runs 11 residues. The CDR3 loop reads CASQVQETQYF. In DNA, the CDR3 is TGTGCAAGCCAAGTACAAGAGACCCAGTACTTC.

With regard to this clone: This same CDR3 is encoded by further DNA sequences in the sample. J is TRBJ2-5 and V is TRBV18, with D maybe TRBD1 (5 bases). The CDR3 consists of 13 residues. The germline CDR1 and CDR2 sequences are KGHSH and LQKENI. Deletions cut 2 bases from V and 2 bases from J, with 6 bases between. DNA for the CDR3: TGTGCCAGCTCACCAGCAGGGCAAGAGACCCAGTACTTC. Amino acid sequence: CASSPAGQETQYF.

This clone was seen only a few times. The rearrangement joins TRBV11-2 to TRBJ1-1, with D unclear. The germline V gene has CDR1 SGHAT and CDR2 FQNNGV. The CDR3 is 13 residues long. Deletions cut 6 bases from V and 0 bases from J, with 8 bases between. CDR3 coding DNA: TGTGCCAGCAGTTATATCTTGAACACTGAAGCTTTCTTT. It translates to CASSYILNTEAFF. The variable domain in full, with the rest retrieved from reference TRBV11-2 and TRBJ1-1, is EAGVAQSPRYKIIEKRQSVAFWCNPISGHATLYWYQQILGQGPKLLIQFQNNGVVDDSQLPKDRFSAERLKGVDSTLKIQPAKLEDSAVYLCASSYILNTEAFFGQGTRLTVV.

The chain uses TRBV5-4 and TRBJ1-2; 8 bases align to TRBD1. V trimming: 3 bases; J trimming: 4 bases; junction bases outside the gene matches: 8. The germline V gene has CDR1 SGHNT and CDR2 YYREEE (reference sequence). This CDR3 has 15 amino acids. The CDR3 bases are TGTGCCAGCAGCTCCCCCCGGGACAGGCCCTATGGCTACACCTTC. It yields the protein CASSSPRDRPYGYTF. The full variable domain, rest sourced from reference TRBV5-4 and TRBJ1-2, is ETGVTQSPTHLIKTRGQQVTLRCSSQSGHNTVSWYQQALGQGPQFIFQYYREEENGRGNFPPRFSGLQFPNYSSELNVNALELDDSALYLCASSSPRDRPYGYTFGSGTRLTVV.

As concerns this clone: The junction departs from the called germline gene at one end, perhaps through a read error. This chain joins TRBV7-9 and TRBJ2-7; the D is unclear. Germline V lookup: CDR1 SEHNR, CDR2 FQNEAQ (reference sequence). This CDR3 region has 15 residues. CDR3 DNA: TGTGCCAGCAGGTTAGGGTCCGGTACGTCCTACGAGCAGTACTTC. It is translated as CASRLGSGTSYEQYF.

The chain has TRBV6-1 and TRBJ1-2, with 8 bases lining up with TRBD1. J was trimmed by 4 bases and V by 8 bases; bases with no gene match: 9. The CDR3 totals 14 residues. CDR1 and CDR2 from the germline V gene are MNHNS and SASEGT. CDR3 bases: TGTGCCAGCGCTATCAGGACAGGGACCTATGGCTACACCTTC. Its protein product is CASAIRTGTYGYTF.

V and J are TRBV6-5 and TRBJ2-7; possible D gene TRBD2, 6 bases. Per the germline V gene, CDR1 is MNHEY and CDR2 is SVGAGI. The CDR3 contains 15 residues. V was clipped by 2 bases and J by 4 bases, with 15 bases between them. CDR3 amino acids: CASSYAGRRGYEQYF. The CDR3 bases are TGTGCCAGCAGTTACGCGGGGAGGAGGGGTTACGAGCAGTACTTC.

The V and J genes are TRBV7-9 and TRBJ2-3; 7 nucleotides agree with TRBD2. The CDR3 is 15 residues long. The germline V gene has CDR1 SEHNR and CDR2 FQNEAQ (reference sequence). Unmatched junction bases numbered 15, after V lost 5 bases and J lost 10 bases. DNA for the CDR3: TGTGCCAGCAGCCCCGGCCCTGACGGGGGGAAGTCGCAGTATTTT. Amino acids: CASSPGPDGGKSQYF.

V usage is TRBV18 and J usage is TRBJ2-3; unclear D gene. The CDR3 loop spans 15 amino acids. The germline CDR1 and CDR2 sequences are KGHSH and LQKENI. Trimming took off 2 bases at V and 0 bases at J, with 9 bases between the two ends. Written as DNA, the CDR3 is TGTGCCAGCTCACCATCGGGCCTGAGCACAGATACGCAGTATTTT. This sequence encodes CASSPSGLSTDTQYF. Full variable domain (missing parts from reference TRBV18 and TRBJ2-3): NAGVMQNPRHLVRRRGQEARLRCSPMKGHSHVYWYRQLPEEGLKFMVYLQKENIIDESGMPKERFSAEFPKEGPSILRIQQVVRGDSAAYFCASSPSGLSTDTQYFGPGTRLTVL.

The CDR3 region has the DNA TGTGCCAGCAGCGTAGACGGGAGAAGCACAGATACGCAGTATTTT. Translating gives CASSVDGRSTDTQYF. V and J are TRBV9 and TRBJ2-3; possible D gene TRBD2, 6 bases. This CDR3 region has 15 residues. Germline V gene data show CDR1 as SGDLS and CDR2 as YYNGEE. V dropped 0 bases and J dropped 0 bases, with 8 bases sitting between them.

This clone was recorded once. At the DNA level, this CDR3 is encoded by other sequences in the same sample as well. The chain combines TRBV29-1 with TRBJ2-7; a weak D match, TRBD1 (6 bases). The germline gives CDR1 SQVTM, CDR2 ANQGSEA. The CDR3 is 13 amino acids. V was clipped by 4 bases and J by 1 base, with 11 bases between them. The CDR3 DNA follows: TGCAGCGTTGGGACAGTTTTATCCTACGAGCAGTACTTC. Residues: CSVGTVLSYEQYF.

This chain links TRBV5-1 with TRBJ1-1, with 7 bases identical to TRBD1. The CDR3 covers 14 residues. Germline CDR1 and CDR2: SGHRS and YFSETQ. The V segment lost 4 bases and the J segment 7 bases; nucleotides outside the gene matches: 10. CDR3: CASSPDRENNEAFF. CDR3 sequence (DNA): TGCGCCAGCAGCCCAGACAGGGAAAATAATGAAGCTTTCTTT.

The rearrangement uses TRBV6-1 and TRBJ1-3; TRBD1 might be the D (5 bases). Germline V gene data show CDR1 as MNHNS and CDR2 as SASEGT. The CDR3 contains 15 residues. V was pared by 1 base and J by 9 bases, with 16 bases between. In DNA, the CDR3 is TGTGCCAGCAGTGAAGAGTGGGGACCGGCTGCCACCATATATTTT. It specifies CASSEEWGPAATIYF.

CDR3 DNA: TGTGCCAGCAGTTCCTGGAGGACTAGCAGCTACGAGCAGTACTTC. Translation gives CASSSWRTSSYEQYF. V gene TRBV6-1 combines with J gene TRBJ2-7, with 8 bases fitting TRBD2. The CDR3 is 15 residues long. V shed 5 bases, J shed 3 bases, and the junction held 9 bases outside the gene matches. The germline V gene encodes CDR1 MNHNS and CDR2 SASEGT.

The chain carries TRBV5-1 and TRBJ1-1, with D perhaps TRBD1 (5 bases). The CDR3 consists of 13 residues. Germline V lookup: CDR1 SGHRS, CDR2 YFSETQ. V shed 2 bases and J shed 7 bases, with 12 bases lying between them. CDR3 nucleotide sequence: TGCGCCAGCAGCTTCGGGGGACGTTTTGAAGCTTTCTTT. Translating gives CASSFGGRFEAFF. Variable domain in full (rest from reference TRBV5-1 and TRBJ1-1): KAGVTQTPRYLIKTRGQQVTLSCSPISGHRSVSWYQQTPGQGLQFLFEYFSETQRNKGNFPGRFSGRQFSNSRSEMNVSTLELGDSALYLCASSFGGRFEAFFGQGTRLTVV.

The J gene is TRBJ1-3, the V gene TRBV6-5, with 7 nucleotides matching TRBD1. The CDR3 consists of 15 residues. CDR1 and CDR2 (germline): MNHEY, SVGAGI. Trimming cost V 5 bases and J 7 bases; bases outside gene matches: 11. The chain's CDR3 is CASSPSPAGGNTIYF. The CDR3 nucleotides are TGTGCCAGCAGTCCATCCCCGGCAGGGGGTAACACCATATATTTT.

This clone was counted a single time. This chain links TRBV7-9 with TRBJ2-3; a possible D gene is TRBD2 (6 bases). V lost 2 bases, J lost 5 bases, and 17 bases lay in between. Looked up from germline, CDR1 is SEHNR and CDR2 is FQNEAQ (reference sequence). The CDR3 runs 16 residues. The CDR3 DNA reads as TGTGCCAGCAGCTTATACGGTAGCGGCACTAGAGATACGCAGTATTTT. Its translation: CASSLYGSGTRDTQYF.

The chain uses TRBV6-1 and TRBJ1-3; 8 nucleotides align to TRBD1. CDR1 and CDR2 (germline): MNHNS, SASEGT. V gave up 1 base and J gave up 7 bases; unmatched junction bases: 12. CDR3 length equals 17 residues. This CDR3 reads CASSEVFQGAFGNTIYF. CDR3 nucleotide sequence: TGTGCCAGCAGTGAAGTCTTCCAGGGGGCATTCGGGAACACCATATATTTT.

The CDR3 coding sequence is TGTGCCAGCAGCCGGGACCTCCGCTCCTACGAGCAGTACTTC. Amino acids: CASSRDLRSYEQYF. The gene calls are TRBV21-1 and TRBJ2-7. TRBV21-1 is annotated as a pseudogene. The CDR3 is made up of 14 amino acids.